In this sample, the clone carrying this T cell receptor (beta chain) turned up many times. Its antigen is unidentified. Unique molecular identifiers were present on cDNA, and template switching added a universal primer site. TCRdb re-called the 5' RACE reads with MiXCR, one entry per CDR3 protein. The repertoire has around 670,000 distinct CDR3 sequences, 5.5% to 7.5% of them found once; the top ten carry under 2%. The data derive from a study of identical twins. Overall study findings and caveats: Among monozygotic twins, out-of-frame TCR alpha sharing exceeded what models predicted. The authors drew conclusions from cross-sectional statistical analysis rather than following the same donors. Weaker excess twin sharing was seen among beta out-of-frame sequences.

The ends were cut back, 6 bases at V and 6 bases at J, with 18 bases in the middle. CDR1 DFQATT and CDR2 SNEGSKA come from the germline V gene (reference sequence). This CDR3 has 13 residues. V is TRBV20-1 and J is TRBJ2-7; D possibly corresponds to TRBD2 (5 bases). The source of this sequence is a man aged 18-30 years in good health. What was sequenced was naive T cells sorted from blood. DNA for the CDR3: TGCAGTGCCCCCGAGGGAGCCCTCACCGAGCAGTACTTC. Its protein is CSAPEGALTEQYF.